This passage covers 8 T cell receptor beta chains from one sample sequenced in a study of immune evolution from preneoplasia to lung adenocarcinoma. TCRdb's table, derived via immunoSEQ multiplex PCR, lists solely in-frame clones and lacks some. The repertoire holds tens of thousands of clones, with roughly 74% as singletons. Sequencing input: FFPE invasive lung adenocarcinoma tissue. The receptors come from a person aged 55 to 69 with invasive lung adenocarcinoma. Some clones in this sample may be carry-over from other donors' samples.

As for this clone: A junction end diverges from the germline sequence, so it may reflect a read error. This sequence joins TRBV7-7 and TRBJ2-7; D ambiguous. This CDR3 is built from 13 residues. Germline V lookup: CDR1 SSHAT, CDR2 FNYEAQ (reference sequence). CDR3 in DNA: TGTGCTAGCAGCCCAAGGGCAGGCCACGAGCAGTACTTC. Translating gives CASSPRAGHEQYF.

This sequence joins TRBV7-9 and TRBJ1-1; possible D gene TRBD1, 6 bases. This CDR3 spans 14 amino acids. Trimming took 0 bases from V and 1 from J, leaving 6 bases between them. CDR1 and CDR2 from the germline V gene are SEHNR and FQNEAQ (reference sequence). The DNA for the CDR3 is TGTGCCAGCAGCTTAGCGGGGGCGAACACTGAAGCTTTCTTT. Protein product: CASSLAGANTEAFF.

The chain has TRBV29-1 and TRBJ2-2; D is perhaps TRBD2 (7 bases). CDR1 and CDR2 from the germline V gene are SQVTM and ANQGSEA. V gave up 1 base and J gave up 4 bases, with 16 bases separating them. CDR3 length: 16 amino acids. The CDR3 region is CSVEVGGAGGTGELFF. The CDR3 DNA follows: TGCAGCGTTGAAGTGGGGGGGGCGGGCGGCACCGGGGAGCTGTTTTTT.

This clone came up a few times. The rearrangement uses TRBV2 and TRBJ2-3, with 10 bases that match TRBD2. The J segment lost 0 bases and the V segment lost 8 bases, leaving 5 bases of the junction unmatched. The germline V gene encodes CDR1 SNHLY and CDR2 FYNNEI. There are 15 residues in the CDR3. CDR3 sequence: CASGKLAGSTDTQYF. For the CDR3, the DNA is TGTGCCAGCGGGAAACTAGCGGGGAGCACAGATACGCAGTATTTT.

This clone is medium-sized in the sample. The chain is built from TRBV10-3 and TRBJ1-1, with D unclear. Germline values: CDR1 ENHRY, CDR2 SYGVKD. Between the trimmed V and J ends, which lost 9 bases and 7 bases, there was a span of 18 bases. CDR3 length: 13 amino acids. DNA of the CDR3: TGTGCCATACAACGGATCTTGGAGGGTGAAGCTTTCTTT. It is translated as CAIQRILEGEAFF.

The CDR3 region has the DNA TGTGCCAGCAGCTTCAGGGGGGGACTAGCGGGTGAAGAGACCCAGTACTTC. Its translation: CASSFRGGLAGEETQYF. The V gene is TRBV9, the J gene TRBJ2-5; 12 positions match TRBD2. With V trimmed by 4 bases and J by 3 bases, 10 bases remained unmatched. Germline V gene lookup returns CDR1 SGDLS and CDR2 YYNGEE. The CDR3 contains 17 residues.

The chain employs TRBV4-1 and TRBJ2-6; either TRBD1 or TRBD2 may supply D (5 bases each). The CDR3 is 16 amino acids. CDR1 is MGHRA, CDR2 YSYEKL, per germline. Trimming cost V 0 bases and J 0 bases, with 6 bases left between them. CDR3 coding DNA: TGCGCCAGCAGCCAAGAGAGGGGCTCTGGGGCCAACGTCCTGACTTTC. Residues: CASSQERGSGANVLTF.

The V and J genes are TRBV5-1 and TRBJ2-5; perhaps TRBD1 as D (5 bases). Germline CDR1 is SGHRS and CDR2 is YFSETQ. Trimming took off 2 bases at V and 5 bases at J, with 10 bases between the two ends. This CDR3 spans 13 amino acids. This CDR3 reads CASSFAGYETQYF. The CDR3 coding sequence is TGCGCCAGCAGCTTTGCAGGGTATGAGACCCAGTACTTC.